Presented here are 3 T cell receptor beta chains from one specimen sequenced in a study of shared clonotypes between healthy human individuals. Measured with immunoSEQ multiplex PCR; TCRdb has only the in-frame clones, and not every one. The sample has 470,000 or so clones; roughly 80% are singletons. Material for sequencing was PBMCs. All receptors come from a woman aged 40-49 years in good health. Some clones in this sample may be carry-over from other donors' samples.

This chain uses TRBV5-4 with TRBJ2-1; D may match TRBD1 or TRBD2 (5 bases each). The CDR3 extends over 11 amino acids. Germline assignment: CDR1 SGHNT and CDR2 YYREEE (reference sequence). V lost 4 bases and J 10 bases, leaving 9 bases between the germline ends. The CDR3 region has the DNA TGTGCCAGCAGCGCCCGGGACGAGCAGTTCTTC. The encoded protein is CASSARDEQFF.

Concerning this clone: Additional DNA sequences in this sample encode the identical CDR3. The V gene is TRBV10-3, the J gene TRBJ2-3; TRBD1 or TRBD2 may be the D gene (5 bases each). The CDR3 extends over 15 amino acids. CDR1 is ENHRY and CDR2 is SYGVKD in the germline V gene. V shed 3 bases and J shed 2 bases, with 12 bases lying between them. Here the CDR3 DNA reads TGTGCCATCAGTGAAAGGGACGTTTCCACAGATACGCAGTATTTT. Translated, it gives CAISERDVSTDTQYF.

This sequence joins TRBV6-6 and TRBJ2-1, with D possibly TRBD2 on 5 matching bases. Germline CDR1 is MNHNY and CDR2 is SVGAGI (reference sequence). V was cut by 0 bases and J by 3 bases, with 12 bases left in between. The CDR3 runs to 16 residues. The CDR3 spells CASSYSSLGDYNEQFF. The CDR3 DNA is TGTGCCAGCAGTTACTCGTCCCTCGGGGACTACAATGAGCAGTTCTTC.